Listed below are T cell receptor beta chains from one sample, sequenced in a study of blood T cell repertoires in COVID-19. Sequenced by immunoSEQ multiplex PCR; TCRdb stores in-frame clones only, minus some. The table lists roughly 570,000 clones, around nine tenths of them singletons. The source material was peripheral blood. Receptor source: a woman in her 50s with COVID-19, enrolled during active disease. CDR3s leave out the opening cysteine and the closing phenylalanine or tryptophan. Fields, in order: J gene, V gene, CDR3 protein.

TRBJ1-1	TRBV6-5	ASSYDRTQTEAF
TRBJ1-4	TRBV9	ASSAGGQSSEKLF
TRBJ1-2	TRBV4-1	ASSQEGGPFNYGYT
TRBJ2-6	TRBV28	ASSLLAGTLSGANVLT
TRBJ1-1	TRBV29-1	SADRLMNTEAF
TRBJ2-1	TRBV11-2	ASSLGATTYNEQF
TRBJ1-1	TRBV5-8	ASSLMTHPGIEAF
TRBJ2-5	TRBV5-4	ASSFGGLRETQY
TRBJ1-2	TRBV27	ASSPGTYGYT
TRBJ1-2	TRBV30	AWDLGGINYGYT
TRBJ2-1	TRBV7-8	ASSPGRSNEQF
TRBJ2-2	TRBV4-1	ASSLLGQDTGELF
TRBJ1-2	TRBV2	ASSVSLQGDYGYT
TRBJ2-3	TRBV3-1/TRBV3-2	ASTPRRGGHITDTQY
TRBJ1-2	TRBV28	ASYRVEYGYT
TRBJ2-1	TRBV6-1	ASSAKRLAGVTYNEQF
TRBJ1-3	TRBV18	ASSQGAESGNTIY
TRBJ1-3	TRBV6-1	ASSEAMVRSGNTIY
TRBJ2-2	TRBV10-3	AITGTGDTGELF
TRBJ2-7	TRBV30	AWTTDRLGAAELFSEQY
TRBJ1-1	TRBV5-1	ASSLNSLNTEAF
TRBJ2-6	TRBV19	ASSTHFSGANVLT
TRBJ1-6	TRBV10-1	ASSESRRESPLH
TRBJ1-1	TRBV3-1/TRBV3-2	ASGEGYTEAF
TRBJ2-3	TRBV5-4	ASSPLLAGDTDTQY